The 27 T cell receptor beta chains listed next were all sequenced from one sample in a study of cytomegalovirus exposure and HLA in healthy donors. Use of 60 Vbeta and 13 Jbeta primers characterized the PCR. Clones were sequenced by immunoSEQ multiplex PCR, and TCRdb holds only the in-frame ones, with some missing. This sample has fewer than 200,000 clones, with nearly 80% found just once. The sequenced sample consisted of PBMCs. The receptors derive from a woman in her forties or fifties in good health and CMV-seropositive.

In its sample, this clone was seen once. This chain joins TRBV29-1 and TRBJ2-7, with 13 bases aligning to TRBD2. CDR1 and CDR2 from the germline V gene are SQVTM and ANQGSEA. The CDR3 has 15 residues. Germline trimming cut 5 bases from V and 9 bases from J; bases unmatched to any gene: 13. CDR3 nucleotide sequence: TGCAGCGTTATTACTAGCGGGAGGGGCGAAGTCTGGCAGTACTTC. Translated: CSVITSGRGEVWQYF.

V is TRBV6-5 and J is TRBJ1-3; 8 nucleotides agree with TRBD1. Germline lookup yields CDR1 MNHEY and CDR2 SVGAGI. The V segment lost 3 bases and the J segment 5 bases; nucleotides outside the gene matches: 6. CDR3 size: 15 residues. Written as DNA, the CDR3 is TGTGCCAGCAGTTATTCCGGGACAGGTCGAAACACCATATATTTT. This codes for CASSYSGTGRNTIYF.

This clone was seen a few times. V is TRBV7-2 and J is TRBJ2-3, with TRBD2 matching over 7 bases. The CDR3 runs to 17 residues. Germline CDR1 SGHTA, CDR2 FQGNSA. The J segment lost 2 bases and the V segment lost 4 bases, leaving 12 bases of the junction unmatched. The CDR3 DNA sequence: TGTGCCAGCAGCTCGTCGTTGCTCGGGGGGAACACAGATACGCAGTATTTT. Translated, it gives CASSSSLLGGNTDTQYF.

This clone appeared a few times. CDR3 sequence (DNA): TGTGCCAGCAGTTACGTTGCGGGGGACGAGCAGTACTTC. Amino acids: CASSYVAGDEQYF. V and J are TRBV6-5 and TRBJ2-7; 7 bases line up with TRBD2. V dropped 2 bases and J dropped 5; count of bases not matched to a gene: 3. Per the germline V gene, CDR1 is MNHEY and CDR2 is SVGAGI. This CDR3 contains 13 residues.

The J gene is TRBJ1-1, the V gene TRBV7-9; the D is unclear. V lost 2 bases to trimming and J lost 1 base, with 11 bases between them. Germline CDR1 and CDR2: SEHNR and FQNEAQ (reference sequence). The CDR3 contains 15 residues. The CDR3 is CASSLSPTGNTEAFF. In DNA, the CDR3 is TGTGCCAGCAGCTTATCTCCTACCGGGAACACTGAAGCTTTCTTT.

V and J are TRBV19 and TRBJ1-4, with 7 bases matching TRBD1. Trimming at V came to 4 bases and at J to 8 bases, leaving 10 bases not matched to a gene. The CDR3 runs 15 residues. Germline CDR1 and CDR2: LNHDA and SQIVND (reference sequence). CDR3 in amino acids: CASSNLQGWEEKLFF. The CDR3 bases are TGTGCCAGTAGTAACCTACAGGGGTGGGAGGAAAAACTGTTTTTT.

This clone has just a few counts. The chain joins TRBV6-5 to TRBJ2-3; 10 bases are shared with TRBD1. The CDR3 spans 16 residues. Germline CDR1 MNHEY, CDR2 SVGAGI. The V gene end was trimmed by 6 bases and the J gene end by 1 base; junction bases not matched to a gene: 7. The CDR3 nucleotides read TGTGCCAGCAGCTACACCGGGACAGGGGGCACAGATACGCAGTATTTT. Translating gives CASSYTGTGGTDTQYF.

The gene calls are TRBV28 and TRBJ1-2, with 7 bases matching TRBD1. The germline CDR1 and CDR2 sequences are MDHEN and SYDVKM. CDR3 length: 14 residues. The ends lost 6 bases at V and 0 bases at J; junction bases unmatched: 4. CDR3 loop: CASRRDSANYGYTF. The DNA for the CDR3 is TGTGCCAGCAGACGGGACAGTGCTAACTATGGCTACACCTTC.

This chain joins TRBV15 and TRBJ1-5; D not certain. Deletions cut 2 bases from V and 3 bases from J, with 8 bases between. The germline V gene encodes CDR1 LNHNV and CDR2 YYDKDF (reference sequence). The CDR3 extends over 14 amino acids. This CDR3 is CATSRQVNNQPQHF. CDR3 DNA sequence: TGTGCCACCAGCAGACAGGTCAACAATCAGCCCCAGCATTTT.

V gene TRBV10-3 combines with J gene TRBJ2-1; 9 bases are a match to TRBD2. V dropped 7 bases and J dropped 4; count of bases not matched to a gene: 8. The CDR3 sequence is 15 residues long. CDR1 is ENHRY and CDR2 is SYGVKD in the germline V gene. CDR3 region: CAITERLAGYNEQFF. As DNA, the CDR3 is TGTGCCATCACCGAGAGGCTAGCGGGGTACAATGAGCAGTTCTTC.

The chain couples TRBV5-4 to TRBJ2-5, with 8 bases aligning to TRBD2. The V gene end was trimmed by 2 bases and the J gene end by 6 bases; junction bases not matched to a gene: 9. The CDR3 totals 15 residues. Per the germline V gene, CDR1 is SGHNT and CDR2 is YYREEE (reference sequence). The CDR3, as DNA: TGTGCCAGCAGCTTTGTACGGGGGGGCAGGAAGACCCAGTACTTC. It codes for CASSFVRGGRKTQYF. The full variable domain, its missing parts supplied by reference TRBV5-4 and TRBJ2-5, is ETGVTQSPTHLIKTRGQQVTLRCSSQSGHNTVSWYQQALGQGPQFIFQYYREEENGRGNFPPRFSGLQFPNYSSELNVNALELDDSALYLCASSFVRGGRKTQYFGPGTRLLVL.

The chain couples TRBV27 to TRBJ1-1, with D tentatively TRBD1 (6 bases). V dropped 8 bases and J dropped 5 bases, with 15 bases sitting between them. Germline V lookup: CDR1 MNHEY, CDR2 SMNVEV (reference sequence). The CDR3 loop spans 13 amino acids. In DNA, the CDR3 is TGTGCCAGCGGGCAGGGGCTTTGGACTGAAGCTTTCTTT. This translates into CASGQGLWTEAFF.

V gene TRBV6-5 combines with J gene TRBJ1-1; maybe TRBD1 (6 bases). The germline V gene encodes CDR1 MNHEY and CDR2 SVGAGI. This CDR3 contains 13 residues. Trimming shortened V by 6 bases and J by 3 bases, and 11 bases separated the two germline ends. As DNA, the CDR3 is TGTGCCAGCAGCAGGGGACGGTACACTGAAGCTTTCTTT. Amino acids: CASSRGRYTEAFF.

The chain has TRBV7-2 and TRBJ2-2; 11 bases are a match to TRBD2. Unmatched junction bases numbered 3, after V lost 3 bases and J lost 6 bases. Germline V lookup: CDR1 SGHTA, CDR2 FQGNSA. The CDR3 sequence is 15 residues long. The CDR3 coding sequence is TGTGCCAGCAGCTTGGCTAGCGGGGGGTCCGGGGAGCTGTTTTTT. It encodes CASSLASGGSGELFF.

The CDR3 loop reads CASSYSGPRGTEAFF. The CDR3 DNA reads TGTGCCAGCAGTTACTCTGGGCCTCGGGGGACTGAAGCTTTCTTT. The rearrangement joins TRBV6-6 to TRBJ1-1; a weak D match, TRBD1 (5 bases). Germline assignment: CDR1 MNHNY and CDR2 SVGAGI (reference sequence). The CDR3 runs 15 residues. V shed 0 bases and J shed 5 bases, with 13 bases lying between them.

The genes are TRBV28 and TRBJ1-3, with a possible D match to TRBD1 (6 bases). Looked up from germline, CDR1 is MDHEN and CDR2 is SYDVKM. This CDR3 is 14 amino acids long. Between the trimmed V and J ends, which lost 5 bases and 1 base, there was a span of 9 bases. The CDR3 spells CASSIQGSGNTIYF. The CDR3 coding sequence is TGTGCCAGCAGTATTCAGGGGTCTGGAAACACCATATATTTT.

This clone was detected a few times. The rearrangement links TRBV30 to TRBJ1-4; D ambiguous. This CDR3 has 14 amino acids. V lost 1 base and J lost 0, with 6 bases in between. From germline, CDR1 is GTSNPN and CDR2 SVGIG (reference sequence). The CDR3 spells CAWSGRATNEKLFF. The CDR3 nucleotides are TGTGCCTGGAGTGGTCGAGCAACTAATGAAAAACTGTTTTTT.

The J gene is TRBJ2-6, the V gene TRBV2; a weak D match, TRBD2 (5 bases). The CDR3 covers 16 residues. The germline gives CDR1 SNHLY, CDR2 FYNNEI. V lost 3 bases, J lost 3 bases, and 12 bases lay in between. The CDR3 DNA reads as TGTGCCAGCAGTGATGAGGGATCGGGTGGGGCCAACGTCCTGACTTTC. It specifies CASSDEGSGGANVLTF.

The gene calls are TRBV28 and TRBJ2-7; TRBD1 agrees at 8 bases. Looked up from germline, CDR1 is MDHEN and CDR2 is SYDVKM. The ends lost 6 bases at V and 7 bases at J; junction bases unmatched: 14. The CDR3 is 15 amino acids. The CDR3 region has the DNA TGTGCCAGCAGGGGGGCTCCGGACAGGGTTTTTGAGCAGTACTTC. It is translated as CASRGAPDRVFEQYF.

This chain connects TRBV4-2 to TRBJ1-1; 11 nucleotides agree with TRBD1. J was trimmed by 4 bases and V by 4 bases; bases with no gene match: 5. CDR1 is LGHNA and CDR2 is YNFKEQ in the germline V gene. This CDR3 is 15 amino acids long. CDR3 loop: CASSPGQGAVTEAFF. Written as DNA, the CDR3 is TGTGCCAGCAGCCCAGGACAGGGGGCAGTCACTGAAGCTTTCTTT.

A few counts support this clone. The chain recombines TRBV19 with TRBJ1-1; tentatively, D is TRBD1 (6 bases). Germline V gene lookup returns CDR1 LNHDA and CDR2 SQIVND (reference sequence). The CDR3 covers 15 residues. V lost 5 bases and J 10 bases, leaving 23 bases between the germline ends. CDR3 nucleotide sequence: TGTGCCAGTAGTCTTGGGGGCGGGGGCCTCGGGCGAGCTTTCTTT. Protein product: CASSLGGGGLGRAFF.

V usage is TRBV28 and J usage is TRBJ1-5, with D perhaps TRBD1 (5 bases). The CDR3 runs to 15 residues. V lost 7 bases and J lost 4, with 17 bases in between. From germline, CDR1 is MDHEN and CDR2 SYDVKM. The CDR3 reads CASISRDLRNQPQHF. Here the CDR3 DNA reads TGTGCCAGCATTAGTCGGGACTTAAGAAATCAGCCCCAGCATTTT.

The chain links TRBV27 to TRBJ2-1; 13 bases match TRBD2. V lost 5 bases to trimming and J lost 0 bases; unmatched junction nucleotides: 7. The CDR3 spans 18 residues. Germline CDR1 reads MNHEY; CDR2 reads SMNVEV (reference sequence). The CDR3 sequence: CASSPGLAGVVSYNEQFF. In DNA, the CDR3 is TGTGCCAGCAGTCCTGGACTAGCGGGAGTCGTCTCCTACAATGAGCAGTTCTTC.

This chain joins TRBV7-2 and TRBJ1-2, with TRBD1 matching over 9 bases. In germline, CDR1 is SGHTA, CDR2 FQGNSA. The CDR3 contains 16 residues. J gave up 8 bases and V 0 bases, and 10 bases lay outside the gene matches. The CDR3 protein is CASSLAFGQGMGGYTF. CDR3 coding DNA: TGTGCCAGCAGCTTAGCGTTTGGACAGGGGATGGGCGGCTACACCTTC.

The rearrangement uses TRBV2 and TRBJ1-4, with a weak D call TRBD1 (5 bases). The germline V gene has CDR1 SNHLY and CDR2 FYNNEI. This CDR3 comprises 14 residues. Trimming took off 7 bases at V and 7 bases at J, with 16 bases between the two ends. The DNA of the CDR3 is TGTGCCAGCACCCGTCAGGACAAGCGTGAAAAACTGTTTTTT. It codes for CASTRQDKREKLFF.

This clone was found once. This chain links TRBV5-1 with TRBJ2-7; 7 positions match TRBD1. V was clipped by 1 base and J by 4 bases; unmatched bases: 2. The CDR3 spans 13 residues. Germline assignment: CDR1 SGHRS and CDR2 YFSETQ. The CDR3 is CASSLTGVYEQYF. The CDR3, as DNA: TGCGCCAGCAGCTTGACAGGGGTGTACGAGCAGTACTTC.

For the CDR3, the DNA is TGTGCCAGCAGTTCCCGACTAGCGGGGGGTTACGAGCAGTACTTC. Protein: CASSSRLAGGYEQYF. The chain couples TRBV6-5 to TRBJ2-7, with 13 bases aligning to TRBD2. Trimming took 4 bases from V and 4 from J; bases not matched to a gene: 4. CDR1 MNHEY and CDR2 SVGAGI come from the germline V gene. The CDR3 is 15 amino acids.